The clone carrying this T cell receptor (beta chain) has only a few counts. Its antigen is undetermined. This specimen comes from a study of EBV T-cell therapy then PD-1 blockade in nasopharyngeal carcinoma. Libraries were prepared by immunoSEQ multiplex PCR; TCRdb keeps only in-frame clonotypes and omits some of them. Of some 20,000 clones in the sample, approximately 87% are singletons; the top ten hold over 25%. The CDR3 sequence is 15 residues long. V was pared by 0 bases and J by 4 bases, with 12 bases between. Germline V gene sequence: CDR1 MGHRA, CDR2 YSYEKL. Documented treatment: AdE1-LMPpoly-expanded autologous EBV-specific T-cell therapy followed by anti-PD-1 nivolumab.

The chain recombines TRBV4-1 with TRBJ1-1, with a weak D call TRBD1 (6 bases). The specimen comprised CD8+ T cells from blood, sampled between days 55 and 70 from a patient whose treatment included autologous EBV-specific T cells and nivolumab. This TCR was recovered from a middle-aged man with nasopharyngeal carcinoma. The CDR3, as DNA: TGCGCCAGCAGCCAAGAGGACAGCTTTTTCACTGAAGCTTTCTTT. Its translation: CASSQEDSFFTEAFF.